The sequence of this TCR beta chain was determined in a study of T cells in Graves' hyperthyroidism and ophthalmopathy. Amplification yielded TCR beta CDR3 regions, with RNA transcripts as the source. Researchers ran a first-round RT-PCR on the TCR CDR3 using the HTBI primer set. TCRdb used MiXCR to reprocess the multiplex PCR reads, holding one entry per CDR3 protein. The data show 300,000 to 400,000 distinct CDR3 sequences, roughly 21% seen once. The study excluded patients with uncontrolled infection, other autoimmune disease, pregnancy or lactation. Germline loops: CDR1 SNHLY, CDR2 FYNNEI. The CDR3 totals 15 residues. The junction had 5 bases not matched to a gene; V was cut back by 5 bases and J by 4 bases. This clonotype appeared a few times. Its antigen remains unidentified. General study findings and limits: From stable hyperthyroidism, ophthalmopathy was set apart by a 13 V-J model. Within blood appeared most thyroid clonotypes that had expanded above 0.001.

The source material was blood. The chain recombines TRBV2 with TRBJ2-2; 9 bases are shared with TRBD1. This TCR was recovered from a woman between 45 and 60 years old with Graves' hyperthyroidism. The CDR3 is CASSRTGVGTGELFF. In DNA, the CDR3 is TGTGCCAGCAGTCGGACAGGGGTCGGCACCGGGGAGCTGTTTTTT.